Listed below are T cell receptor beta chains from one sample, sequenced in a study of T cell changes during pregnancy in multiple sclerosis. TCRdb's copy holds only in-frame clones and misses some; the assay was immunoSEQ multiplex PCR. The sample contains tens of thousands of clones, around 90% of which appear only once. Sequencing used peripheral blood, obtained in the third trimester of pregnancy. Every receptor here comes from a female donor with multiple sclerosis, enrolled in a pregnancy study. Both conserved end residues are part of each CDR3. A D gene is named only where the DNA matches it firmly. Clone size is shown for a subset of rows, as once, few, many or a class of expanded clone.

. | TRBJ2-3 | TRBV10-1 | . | CASSQDSTDTQYF | TGCGCCAGCAGCCAGGATAGCACAGATACGCAGTATTTT
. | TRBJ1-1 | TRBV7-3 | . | CASSRGGDMNTEAFF | TGTGCCAGCAGTCGGGGAGGGGACATGAACACTGAAGCTTTCTTT
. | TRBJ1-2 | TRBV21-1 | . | CASSKDDDSYGYTF | TGTGCCAGCAGCAAAGACGACGACAGCTATGGCTACACCTTC
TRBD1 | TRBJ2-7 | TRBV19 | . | CASTSPPGTGGFHEQYF | TGTGCCAGTACAAGCCCCCCCGGGACAGGGGGCTTCCACGAGCAGTACTTC
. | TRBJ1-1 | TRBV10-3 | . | CAITPTGGGINTEAFF | TGTGCCATCACCCCCACCGGAGGAGGGATAAACACTGAAGCTTTCTTT
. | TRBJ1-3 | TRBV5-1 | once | CASSLASAGSSGNTIYF | TGCGCCAGCAGCTTGGCATCAGCAGGCTCCTCTGGAAACACCATATATTTT
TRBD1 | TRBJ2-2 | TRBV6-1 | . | CASSEETGGTGELFF | TGTGCCAGCAGTGAAGAGACAGGGGGCACCGGGGAGCTGTTTTTT
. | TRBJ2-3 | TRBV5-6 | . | CASSLRGWDTQYF | TGTGCCAGCAGCTTGAGGGGATGGGATACGCAGTATTTT
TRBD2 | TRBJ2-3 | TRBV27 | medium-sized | CATGTSGRAPDTQYF | TGTGCCACGGGGACTAGCGGGAGGGCACCAGATACGCAGTATTTT
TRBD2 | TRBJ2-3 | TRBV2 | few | CASRREGGTDTQYF | TGTGCCAGCAGACGAGAGGGAGGGACAGATACGCAGTATTTT
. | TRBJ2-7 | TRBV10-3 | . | CAISPGTEQYF | TGTGCCATCAGCCCCGGGACAGAGCAGTACTTC
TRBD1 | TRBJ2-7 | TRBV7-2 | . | CASSSRTGGGYEQYF | TGTGCCAGCAGCTCAAGGACAGGGGGCGGCTACGAGCAGTACTTC
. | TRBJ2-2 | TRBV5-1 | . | CASSLLSDNTGELFF | TGCGCCAGCAGCTTGTTATCAGATAACACCGGGGAGCTGTTTTTT
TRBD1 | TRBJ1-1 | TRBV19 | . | CASSPLTGKAEAFF | TGTGCCAGTAGTCCCCTGACAGGGAAGGCTGAAGCTTTCTTT
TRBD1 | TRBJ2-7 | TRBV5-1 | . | CASSPGTGNYEQYF | TGCGCCAGCAGTCCGGGGACAGGGAACTACGAGCAGTACTTC
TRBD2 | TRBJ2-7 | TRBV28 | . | CASSLPLTSGGTYEQYF | TGTGCCAGCAGTTTACCTCTAACTAGCGGGGGAACCTACGAGCAGTACTTC
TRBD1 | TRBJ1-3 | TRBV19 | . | CASSGTGNPSGNTIYF | TGTGCCAGTAGTGGGACAGGGAATCCCTCTGGAAACACCATATATTTT
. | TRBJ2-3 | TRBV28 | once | CASSFQDTDTQYF | TGTGCCAGCAGTTTCCAGGATACAGATACGCAGTATTTT
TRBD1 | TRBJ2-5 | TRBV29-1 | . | CSVGGETGGGQETQYF | TGCAGCGTTGGTGGGGAGACAGGGGGTGGTCAAGAGACCCAGTACTTC
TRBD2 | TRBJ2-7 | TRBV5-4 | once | CASSLAGGSYEQYF | TGTGCCAGCAGCCTAGCGGGAGGCTCCTACGAGCAGTACTTC
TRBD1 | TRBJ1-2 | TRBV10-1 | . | CASSAGTGGYGYTF | TGCGCCAGCAGCGCCGGGACAGGGGGCTATGGCTACACCTTC
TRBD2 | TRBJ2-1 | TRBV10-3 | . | CAISRISGSYNEQFF | TGTGCCATCAGTCGAATTAGCGGGAGCTACAATGAGCAGTTCTTC
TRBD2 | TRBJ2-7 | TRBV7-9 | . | CASSLGLAGAYEQYF | TGTGCCAGCAGCTTAGGACTAGCGGGAGCCTACGAGCAGTACTTC
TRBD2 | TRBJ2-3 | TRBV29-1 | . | CSVGLAGGTDTQYF | TGCAGCGTTGGACTAGCGGGAGGGACAGATACGCAGTATTTT
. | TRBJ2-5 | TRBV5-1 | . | CASSLVRETQYF | TGCGCCAGCAGCTTGGTTCGGGAGACCCAGTACTTC
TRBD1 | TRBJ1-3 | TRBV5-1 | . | CASSPETGRSSTIYF | TGCGCCAGCAGCCCCGAGACAGGGCGGTCAAGCACCATATATTTT
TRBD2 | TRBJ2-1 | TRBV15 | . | CATSVGLARSYNEQFF | TGTGCCACCAGCGTGGGACTAGCGCGCTCCTACAATGAGCAGTTCTTC
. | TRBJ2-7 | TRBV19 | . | CASSILGAGEQYF | TGTGCCAGTAGTATACTTGGAGCAGGGGAGCAGTACTTC
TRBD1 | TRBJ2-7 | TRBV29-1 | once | CSVAGQATYEQYF | TGCAGCGTGGCCGGACAGGCTACCTACGAGCAGTACTTC
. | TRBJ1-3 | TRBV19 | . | CASSGTYGNTIYF | TGTGCCAGTAGTGGTACTTACGGAAACACCATATATTTT
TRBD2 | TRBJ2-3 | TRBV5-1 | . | CASSLTSVADTQYF | TGCGCCAGCAGCTTGACTAGCGTGGCAGATACGCAGTATTTT
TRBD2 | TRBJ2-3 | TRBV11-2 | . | CASSLRTSGTDTQYF | TGTGCCAGCAGCTTACGGACTAGCGGCACAGATACGCAGTATTTT
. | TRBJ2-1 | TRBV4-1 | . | CASSQDVLYNEQFF | TGCGCCAGCAGCCAAGATGTCCTCTACAATGAGCAGTTCTTC
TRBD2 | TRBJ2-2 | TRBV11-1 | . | CASSLGTSGSTGELFF | TGTGCCAGCAGCTTGGGGACTAGCGGTAGCACCGGGGAGCTGTTTTTT
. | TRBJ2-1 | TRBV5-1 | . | CASSPGRDYSNEQFF | TGCGCCAGCAGCCCAGGGCGGGATTATTCCAATGAGCAGTTCTTC
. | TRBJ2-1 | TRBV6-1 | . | CASSEHSLNNEQFF | TGTGCCAGCAGTGAACACTCTCTAAACAATGAGCAGTTCTTC
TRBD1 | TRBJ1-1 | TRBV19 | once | CASSPRQGGGTEAFF | TGTGCCAGTAGTCCCCGACAGGGGGGAGGCACTGAAGCTTTCTTT
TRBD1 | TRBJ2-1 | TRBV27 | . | CASSLWTGRNEQFF | TGTGCCAGCAGTTTATGGACAGGGCGGAATGAGCAGTTCTTC
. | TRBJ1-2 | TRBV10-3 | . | CAISERGGAADGYTF | TGTGCCATCAGTGAGAGAGGGGGGGCGGCGGATGGCTACACCTTC
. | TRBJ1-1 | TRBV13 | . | CASSQLFGAATEAFF | TGTGCCAGCAGTCAACTCTTTGGGGCTGCCACTGAAGCTTTCTTT
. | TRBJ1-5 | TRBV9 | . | CASSTGTEWGQPQHF | TGTGCCAGCAGCACCGGGACTGAATGGGGTCAGCCCCAGCATTTT
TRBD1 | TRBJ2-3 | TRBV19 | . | CASSIGEGAADTQYF | TGTGCCAGTAGTATAGGCGAGGGGGCCGCAGATACGCAGTATTTT
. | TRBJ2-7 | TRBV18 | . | CASSPQDTYEQYF | TGTGCCAGCTCACCACAGGACACCTACGAGCAGTACTTC
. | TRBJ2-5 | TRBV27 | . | CASSFALDQETQYF | TGTGCCAGCAGTTTTGCGTTGGACCAAGAGACCCAGTACTTC
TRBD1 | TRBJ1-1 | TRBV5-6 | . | CASSYDRVNTEAFF | TGTGCCAGCAGCTACGACAGGGTGAACACTGAAGCTTTCTTT
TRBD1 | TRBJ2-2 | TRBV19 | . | CASSIFSTGVTGELFF | TGTGCCAGTAGTATCTTTTCGACAGGGGTGACCGGGGAGCTGTTTTTT
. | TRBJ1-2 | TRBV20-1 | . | CSAKSGDGYTF | TGCAGTGCTAAGTCAGGGGATGGCTACACCTTC
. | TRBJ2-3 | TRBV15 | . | CATSRQLGEPISTDTQYF | TGTGCCACCAGCAGACAACTAGGCGAACCGATTAGCACAGATACGCAGTATTTT